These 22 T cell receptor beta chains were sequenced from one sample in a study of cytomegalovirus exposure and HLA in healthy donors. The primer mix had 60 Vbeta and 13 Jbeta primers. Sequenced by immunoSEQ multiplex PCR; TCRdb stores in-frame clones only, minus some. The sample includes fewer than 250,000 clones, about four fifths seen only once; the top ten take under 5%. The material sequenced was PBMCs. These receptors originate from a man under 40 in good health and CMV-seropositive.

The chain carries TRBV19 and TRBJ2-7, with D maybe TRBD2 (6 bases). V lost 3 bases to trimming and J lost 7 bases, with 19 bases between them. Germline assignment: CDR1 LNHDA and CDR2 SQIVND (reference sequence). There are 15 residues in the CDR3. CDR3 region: CASSILQAGKREQYF. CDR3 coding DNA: TGTGCCAGTAGTATTTTGCAAGCGGGCAAGAGGGAGCAGTACTTC. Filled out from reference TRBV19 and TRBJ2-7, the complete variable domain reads DGGITQSPKYLFRKEGQNVTLSCEQNLNHDAMYWYRQDPGQGLRLIYYSQIVNDFQKGDIAEGYSVSREKKESFPLTVTSAQKNPTAFYLCASSILQAGKREQYFGPGTRLTVT.

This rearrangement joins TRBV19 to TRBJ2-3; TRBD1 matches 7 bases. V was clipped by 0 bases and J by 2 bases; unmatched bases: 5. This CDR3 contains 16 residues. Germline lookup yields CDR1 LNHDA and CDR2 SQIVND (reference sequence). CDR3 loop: CASSIEQGRHTDTQYF. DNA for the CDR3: TGTGCCAGTAGTATAGAACAGGGGCGCCACACAGATACGCAGTATTTT.

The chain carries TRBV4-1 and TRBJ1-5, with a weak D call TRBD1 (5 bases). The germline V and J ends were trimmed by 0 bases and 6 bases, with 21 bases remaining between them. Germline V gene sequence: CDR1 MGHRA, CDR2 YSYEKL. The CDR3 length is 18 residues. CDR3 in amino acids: CASSQDPPGGSTGQPQHF. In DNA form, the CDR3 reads TGCGCCAGCAGCCAAGATCCGCCCGGGGGGAGTACGGGTCAGCCCCAGCATTTT.

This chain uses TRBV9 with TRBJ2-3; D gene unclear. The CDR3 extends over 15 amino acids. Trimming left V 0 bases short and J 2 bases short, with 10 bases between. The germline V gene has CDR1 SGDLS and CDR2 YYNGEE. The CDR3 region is CASSVGGGFTDTQYF. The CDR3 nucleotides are TGTGCCAGCAGCGTAGGTGGCGGTTTCACAGATACGCAGTATTTT.

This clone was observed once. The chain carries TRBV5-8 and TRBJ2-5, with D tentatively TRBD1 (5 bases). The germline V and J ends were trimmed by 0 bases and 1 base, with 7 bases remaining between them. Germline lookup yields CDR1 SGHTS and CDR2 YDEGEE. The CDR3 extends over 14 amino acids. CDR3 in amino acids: CASSLGQGQETQYF. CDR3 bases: TGTGCCAGCAGCTTGGGCCAGGGCCAAGAGACCCAGTACTTC.

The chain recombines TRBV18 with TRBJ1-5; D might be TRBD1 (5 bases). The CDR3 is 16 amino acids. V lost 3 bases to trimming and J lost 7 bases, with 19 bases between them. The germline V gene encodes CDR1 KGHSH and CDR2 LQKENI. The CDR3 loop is CASSPPLSRGEQPQHF. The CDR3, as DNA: TGTGCCAGCTCACCGCCCCTAAGTCGGGGGGAACAGCCCCAGCATTTT.

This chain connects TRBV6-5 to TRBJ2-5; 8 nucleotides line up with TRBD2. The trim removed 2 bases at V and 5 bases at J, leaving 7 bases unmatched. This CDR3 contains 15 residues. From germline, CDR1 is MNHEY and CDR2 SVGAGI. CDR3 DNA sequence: TGTGCCAGCAGTTACGGGGGACTAGGCCGGGAGACCCAGTACTTC. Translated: CASSYGGLGRETQYF.

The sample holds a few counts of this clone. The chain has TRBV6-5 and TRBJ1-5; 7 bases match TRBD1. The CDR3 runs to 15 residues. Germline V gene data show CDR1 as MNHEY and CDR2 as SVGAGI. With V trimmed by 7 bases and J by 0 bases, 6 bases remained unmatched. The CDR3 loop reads CASKRGRYSNQPQHF. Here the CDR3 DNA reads TGTGCCAGCAAGAGGGGGCGGTATAGCAATCAGCCCCAGCATTTT.

The CDR3 protein is CASGLTGGVQPQHF. CDR3 in DNA: TGTGCTAGTGGTTTGACCGGCGGGGTTCAGCCCCAGCATTTT. The chain links TRBV12-5 to TRBJ1-5; D unresolved. The CDR3 has 14 amino acids. Trimming removed 2 bases from V and 6 bases from J, with 11 bases in between. Germline CDR1 and CDR2: LGHNT and FRNRAP.

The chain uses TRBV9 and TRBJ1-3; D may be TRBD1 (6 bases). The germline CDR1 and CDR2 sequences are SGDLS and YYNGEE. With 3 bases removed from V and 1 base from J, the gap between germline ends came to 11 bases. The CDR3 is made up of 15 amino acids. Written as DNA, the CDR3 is TGTGCCAGCAGCGGGGGGGGCGCGTCTGGAAACACCATATATTTT. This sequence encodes CASSGGGASGNTIYF.

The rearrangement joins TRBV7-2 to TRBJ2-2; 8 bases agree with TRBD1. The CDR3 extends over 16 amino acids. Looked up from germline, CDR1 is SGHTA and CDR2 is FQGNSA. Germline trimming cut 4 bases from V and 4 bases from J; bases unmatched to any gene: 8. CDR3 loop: CASSSPGQEATGELFF. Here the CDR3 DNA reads TGTGCCAGCAGCTCTCCGGGACAGGAAGCCACCGGGGAGCTGTTTTTT.

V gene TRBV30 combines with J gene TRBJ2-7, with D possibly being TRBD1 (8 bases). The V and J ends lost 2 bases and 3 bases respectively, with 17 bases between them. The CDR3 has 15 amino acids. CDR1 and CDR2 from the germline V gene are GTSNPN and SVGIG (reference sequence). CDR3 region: CAWSPRTGRDYEQYF. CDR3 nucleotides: TGTGCCTGGAGTCCGCGGACAGGGAGGGACTACGAGCAGTACTTC.

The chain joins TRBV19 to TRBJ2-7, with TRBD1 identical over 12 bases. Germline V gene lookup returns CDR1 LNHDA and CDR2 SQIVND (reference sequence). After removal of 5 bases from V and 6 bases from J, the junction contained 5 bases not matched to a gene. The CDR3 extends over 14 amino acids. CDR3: CASSQGQGASEQYF. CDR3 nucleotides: TGTGCCAGTAGTCAGGGACAGGGGGCATCCGAGCAGTACTTC.

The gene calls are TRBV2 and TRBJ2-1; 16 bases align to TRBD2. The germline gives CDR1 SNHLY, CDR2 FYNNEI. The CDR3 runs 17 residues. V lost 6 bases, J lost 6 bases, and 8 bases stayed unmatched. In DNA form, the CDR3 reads TGTGCCAGCAGCCTTACCGGGACTAGCGGGGGGGTCAATGAGCAGTTCTTC. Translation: CASSLTGTSGGVNEQFF.

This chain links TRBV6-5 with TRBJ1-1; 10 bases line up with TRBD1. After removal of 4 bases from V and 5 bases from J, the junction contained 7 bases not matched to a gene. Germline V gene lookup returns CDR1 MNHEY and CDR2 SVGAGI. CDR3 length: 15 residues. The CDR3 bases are TGTGCCAGCAGTTCCCCCGGGACAGGGGAAACTGAAGCTTTCTTT. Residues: CASSSPGTGETEAFF.

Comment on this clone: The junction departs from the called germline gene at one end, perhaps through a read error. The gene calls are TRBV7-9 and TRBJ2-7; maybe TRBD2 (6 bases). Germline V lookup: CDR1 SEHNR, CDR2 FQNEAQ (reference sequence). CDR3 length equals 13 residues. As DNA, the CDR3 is TGTTCCAGTGGACGGGGGATCTCCTACGAGCAGTACTTC. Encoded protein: CSSGRGISYEQYF.

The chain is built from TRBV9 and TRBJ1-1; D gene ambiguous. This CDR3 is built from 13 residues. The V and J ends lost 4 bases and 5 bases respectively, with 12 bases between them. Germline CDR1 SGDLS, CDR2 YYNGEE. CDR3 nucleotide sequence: TGTGCCAGCAGCCCCCGGGGTGCTACTGAAGCTTTCTTT. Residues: CASSPRGATEAFF.

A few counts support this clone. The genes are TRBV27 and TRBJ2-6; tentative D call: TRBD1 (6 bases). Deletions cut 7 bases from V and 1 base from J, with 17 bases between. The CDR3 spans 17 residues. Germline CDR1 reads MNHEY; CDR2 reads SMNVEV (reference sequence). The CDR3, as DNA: TGTGCCAGCATGGCGGCAACAGGGAGATCTGGGGCCAACGTCCTGACTTTC. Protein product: CASMAATGRSGANVLTF.

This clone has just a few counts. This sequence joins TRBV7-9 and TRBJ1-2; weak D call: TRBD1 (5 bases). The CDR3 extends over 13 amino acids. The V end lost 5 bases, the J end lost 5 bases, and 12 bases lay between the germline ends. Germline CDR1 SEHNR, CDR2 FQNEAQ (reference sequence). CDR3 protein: CASSPGLLYGYTF. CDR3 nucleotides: TGTGCCAGCAGCCCGGGACTGCTTTATGGCTACACCTTC.

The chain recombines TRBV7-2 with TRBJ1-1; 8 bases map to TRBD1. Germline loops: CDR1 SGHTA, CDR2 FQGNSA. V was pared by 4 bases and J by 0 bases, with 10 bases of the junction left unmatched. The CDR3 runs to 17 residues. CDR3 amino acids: CASSSGQGRGLNTEAFF. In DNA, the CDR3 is TGTGCCAGCAGCTCCGGACAGGGAAGGGGGTTGAACACTGAAGCTTTCTTT.

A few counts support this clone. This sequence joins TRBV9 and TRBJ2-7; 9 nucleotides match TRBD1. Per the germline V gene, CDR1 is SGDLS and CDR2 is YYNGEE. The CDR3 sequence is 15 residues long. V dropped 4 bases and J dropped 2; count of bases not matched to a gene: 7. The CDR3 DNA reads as TGTGCCAGCAGCCCCGGGACAGGGCAGACCTACGAGCAGTACTTC. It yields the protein CASSPGTGQTYEQYF.

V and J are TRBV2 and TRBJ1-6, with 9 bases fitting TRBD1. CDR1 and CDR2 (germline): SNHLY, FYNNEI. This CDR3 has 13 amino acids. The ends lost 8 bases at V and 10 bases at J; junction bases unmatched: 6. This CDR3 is CASRTGVGSPLHF. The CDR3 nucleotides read TGTGCCAGCCGGACAGGGGTAGGATCACCCCTCCACTTT. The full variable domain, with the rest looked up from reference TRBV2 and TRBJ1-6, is EPEVTQTPSHQVTQMGQEVILRCVPISNHLYFYWYRQILGQKVEFLVSFYNNEISEKSEIFDDQFSVERPDGSNFTLKIRSTKLEDSAMYFCASRTGVGSPLHFGNGTRLTVT.